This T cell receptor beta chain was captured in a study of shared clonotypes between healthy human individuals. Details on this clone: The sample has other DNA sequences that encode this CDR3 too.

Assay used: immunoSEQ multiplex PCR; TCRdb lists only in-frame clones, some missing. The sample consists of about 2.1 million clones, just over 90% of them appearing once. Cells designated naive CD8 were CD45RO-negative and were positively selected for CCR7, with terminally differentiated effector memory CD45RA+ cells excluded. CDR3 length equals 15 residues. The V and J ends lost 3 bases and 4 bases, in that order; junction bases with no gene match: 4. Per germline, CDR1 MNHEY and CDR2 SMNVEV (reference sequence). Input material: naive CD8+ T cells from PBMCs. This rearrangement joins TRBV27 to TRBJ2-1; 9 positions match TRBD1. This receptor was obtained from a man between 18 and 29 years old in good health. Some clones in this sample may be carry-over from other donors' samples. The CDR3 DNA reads TGTGCCAGCAGTTTTTCGGGACAGGGATACAATGAGCAGTTCTTC. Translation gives CASSFSGQGYNEQFF.